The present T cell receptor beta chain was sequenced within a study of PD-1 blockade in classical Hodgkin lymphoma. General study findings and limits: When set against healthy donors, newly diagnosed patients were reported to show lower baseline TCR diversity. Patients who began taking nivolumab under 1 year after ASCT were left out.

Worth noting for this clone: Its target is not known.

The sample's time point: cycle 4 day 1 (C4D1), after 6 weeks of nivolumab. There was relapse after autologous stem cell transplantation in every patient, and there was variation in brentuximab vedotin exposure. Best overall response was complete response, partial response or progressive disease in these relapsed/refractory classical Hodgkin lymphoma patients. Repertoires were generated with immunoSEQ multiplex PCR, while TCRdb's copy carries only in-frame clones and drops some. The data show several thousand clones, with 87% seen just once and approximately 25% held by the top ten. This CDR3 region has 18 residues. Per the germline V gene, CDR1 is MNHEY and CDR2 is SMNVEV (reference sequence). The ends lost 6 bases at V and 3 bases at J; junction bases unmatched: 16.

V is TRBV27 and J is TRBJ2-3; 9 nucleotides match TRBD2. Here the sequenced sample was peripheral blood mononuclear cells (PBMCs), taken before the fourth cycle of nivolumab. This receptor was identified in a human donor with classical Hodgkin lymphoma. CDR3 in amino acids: CASSKYGTSHLSTDTQYF. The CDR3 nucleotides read TGTGCCAGCAGCAAATACGGGACTAGCCATTTATCTACAGATACGCAGTATTTT.